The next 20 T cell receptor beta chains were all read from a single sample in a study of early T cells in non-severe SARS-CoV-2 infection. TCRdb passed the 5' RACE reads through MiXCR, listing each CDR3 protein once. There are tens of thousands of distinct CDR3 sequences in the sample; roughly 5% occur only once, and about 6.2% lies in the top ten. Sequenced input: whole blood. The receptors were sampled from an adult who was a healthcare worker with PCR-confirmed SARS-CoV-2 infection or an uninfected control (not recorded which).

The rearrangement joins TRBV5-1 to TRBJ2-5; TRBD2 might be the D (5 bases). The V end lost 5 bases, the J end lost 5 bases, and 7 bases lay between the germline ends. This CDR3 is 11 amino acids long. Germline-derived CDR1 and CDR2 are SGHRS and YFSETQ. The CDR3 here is CASSPGETQYF. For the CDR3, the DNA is TGCGCCAGCAGTCCGGGGGAGACCCAGTACTTC.

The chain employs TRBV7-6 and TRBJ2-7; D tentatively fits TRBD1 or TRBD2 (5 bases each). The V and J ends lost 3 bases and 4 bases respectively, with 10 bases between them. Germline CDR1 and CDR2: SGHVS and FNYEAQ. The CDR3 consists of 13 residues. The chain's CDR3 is CASSFRGTYEQYF. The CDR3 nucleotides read TGTGCCAGCAGCTTCCGGGGCACGTACGAGCAGTACTTC.

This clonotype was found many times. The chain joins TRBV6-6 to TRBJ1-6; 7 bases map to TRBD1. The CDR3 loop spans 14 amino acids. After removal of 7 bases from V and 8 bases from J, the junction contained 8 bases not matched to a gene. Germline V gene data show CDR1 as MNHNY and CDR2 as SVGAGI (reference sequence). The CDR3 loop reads CASTQWDRDSPLHF. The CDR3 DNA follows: TGTGCCAGCACCCAATGGGACAGAGATTCACCCCTCCACTTT.

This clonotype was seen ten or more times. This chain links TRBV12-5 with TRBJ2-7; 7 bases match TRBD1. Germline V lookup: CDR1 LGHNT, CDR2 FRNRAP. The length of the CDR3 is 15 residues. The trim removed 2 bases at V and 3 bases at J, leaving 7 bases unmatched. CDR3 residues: CASGLSTGSHYEQYF. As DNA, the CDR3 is TGTGCTAGTGGTTTGTCGACAGGGAGCCACTACGAGCAGTACTTC.

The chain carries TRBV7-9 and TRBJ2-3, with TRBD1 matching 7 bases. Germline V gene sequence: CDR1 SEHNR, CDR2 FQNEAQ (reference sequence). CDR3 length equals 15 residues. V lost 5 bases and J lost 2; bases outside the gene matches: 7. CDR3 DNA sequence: TGTGCCAGCAGCACCGGACAGGTTTCCACAGATACGCAGTATTTT. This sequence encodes CASSTGQVSTDTQYF.

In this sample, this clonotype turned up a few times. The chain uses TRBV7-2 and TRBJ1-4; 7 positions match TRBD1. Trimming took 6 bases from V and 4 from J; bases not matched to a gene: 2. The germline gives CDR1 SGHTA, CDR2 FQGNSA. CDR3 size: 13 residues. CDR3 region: CASRGQINEKLFF. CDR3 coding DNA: TGTGCCAGCAGGGGACAGATTAATGAAAAACTGTTTTTT. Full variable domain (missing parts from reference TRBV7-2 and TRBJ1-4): GAGVSQSPSNKVTEKGKDVELRCDPISGHTALYWYRQSLGQGLEFLIYFQGNSAPDKSGLPSDRFSAERTGGSVSTLTIQRTQQEDSAVYLCASRGQINEKLFFGSGTQLSVL.

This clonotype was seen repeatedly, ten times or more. The CDR3, as DNA: TGTGCCAGCAGTAAGGGACTAGCGGGAGTGTACTTC. Translation: CASSKGLAGVYF. The V gene is TRBV28, the J gene TRBJ2-7, with 14 bases matching TRBD2. CDR1 and CDR2 from the germline V gene are MDHEN and SYDVKM. The junction had 3 bases not matched to a gene; V was cut back by 5 bases and J by 12 bases. The CDR3 is 12 amino acids.

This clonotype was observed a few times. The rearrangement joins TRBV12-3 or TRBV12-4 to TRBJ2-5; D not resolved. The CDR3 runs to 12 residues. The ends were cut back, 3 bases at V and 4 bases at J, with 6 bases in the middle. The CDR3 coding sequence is TGTGCCAGCAGTTTTAGTTTAGAGACCCAGTACTTC. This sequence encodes CASSFSLETQYF.

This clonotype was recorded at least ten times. For the CDR3, the DNA is TGTGCCAGCAGCCGCCCAGGGGCTCCCCAAGAGACCCAGTACTTC. Protein sequence: CASSRPGAPQETQYF. This rearrangement joins TRBV7-2 to TRBJ2-5; tentative D call: TRBD1 (6 bases). Trimming shortened V by 5 bases and J by 1 base, and 14 bases separated the two germline ends. This CDR3 has 15 amino acids. CDR1 and CDR2 (germline): SGHTA, FQGNSA.

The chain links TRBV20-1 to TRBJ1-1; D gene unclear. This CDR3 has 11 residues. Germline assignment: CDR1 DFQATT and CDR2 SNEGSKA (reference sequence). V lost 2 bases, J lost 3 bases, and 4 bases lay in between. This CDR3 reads CSARWDTEAFF. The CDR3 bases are TGCAGTGCTAGATGGGACACTGAAGCTTTCTTT.

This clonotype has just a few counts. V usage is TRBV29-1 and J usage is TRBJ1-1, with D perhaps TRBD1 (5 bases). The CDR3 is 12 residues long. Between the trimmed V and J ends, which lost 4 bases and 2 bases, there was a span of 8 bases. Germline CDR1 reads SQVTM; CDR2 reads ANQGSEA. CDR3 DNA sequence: TGCAGCGTTGCTACAGGAAACACTGAAGCTTTCTTT. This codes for CSVATGNTEAFF.

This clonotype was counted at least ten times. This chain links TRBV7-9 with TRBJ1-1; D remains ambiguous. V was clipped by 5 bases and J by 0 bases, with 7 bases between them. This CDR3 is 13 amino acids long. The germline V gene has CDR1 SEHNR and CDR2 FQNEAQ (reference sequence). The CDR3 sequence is CASSRAVNTEAFF. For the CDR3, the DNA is TGTGCCAGCAGCCGTGCGGTGAACACTGAAGCTTTCTTT.

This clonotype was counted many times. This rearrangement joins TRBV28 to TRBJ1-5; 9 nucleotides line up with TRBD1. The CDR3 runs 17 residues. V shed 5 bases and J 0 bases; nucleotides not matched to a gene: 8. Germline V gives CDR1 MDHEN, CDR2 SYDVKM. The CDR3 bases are TGTGCCAGCAGTCTCACCGGGACAGGGTATAGCAATCAGCCCCAGCATTTT. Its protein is CASSLTGTGYSNQPQHF.

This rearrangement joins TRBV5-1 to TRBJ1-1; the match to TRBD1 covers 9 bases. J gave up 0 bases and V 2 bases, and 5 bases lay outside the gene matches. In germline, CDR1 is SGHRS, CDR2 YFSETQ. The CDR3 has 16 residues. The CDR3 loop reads CASSFGTGMMNTEAFF. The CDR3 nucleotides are TGCGCCAGCAGCTTCGGGACAGGGATGATGAACACTGAAGCTTTCTTT.

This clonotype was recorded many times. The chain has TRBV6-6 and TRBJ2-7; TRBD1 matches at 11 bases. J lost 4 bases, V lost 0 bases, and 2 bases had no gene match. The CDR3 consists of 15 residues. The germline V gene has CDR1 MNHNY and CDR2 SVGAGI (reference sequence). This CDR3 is CASSYSGQGAYEQYF. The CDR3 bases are TGTGCCAGCAGTTACTCTGGACAGGGGGCTTACGAGCAGTACTTC.

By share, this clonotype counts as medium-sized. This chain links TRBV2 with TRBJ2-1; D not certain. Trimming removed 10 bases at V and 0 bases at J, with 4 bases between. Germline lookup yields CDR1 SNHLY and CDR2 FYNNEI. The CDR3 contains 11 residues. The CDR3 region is CATSSYNEQFF. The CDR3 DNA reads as TGTGCCACCAGCTCCTACAATGAGCAGTTCTTC.

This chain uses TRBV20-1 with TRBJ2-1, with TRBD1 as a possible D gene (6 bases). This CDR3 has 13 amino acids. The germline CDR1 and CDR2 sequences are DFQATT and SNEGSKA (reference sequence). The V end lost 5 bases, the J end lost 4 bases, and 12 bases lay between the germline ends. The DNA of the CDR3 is TGCAGTGCTGCCCGGGACACATACAATGAGCAGTTCTTC. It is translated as CSAARDTYNEQFF.

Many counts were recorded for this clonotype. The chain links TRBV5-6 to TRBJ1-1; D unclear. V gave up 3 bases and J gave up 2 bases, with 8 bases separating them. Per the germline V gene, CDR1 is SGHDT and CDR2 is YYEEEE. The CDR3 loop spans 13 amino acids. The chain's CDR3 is CASSSDVNTEAFF. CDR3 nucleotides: TGTGCCAGCAGCTCTGACGTTAACACTGAAGCTTTCTTT.

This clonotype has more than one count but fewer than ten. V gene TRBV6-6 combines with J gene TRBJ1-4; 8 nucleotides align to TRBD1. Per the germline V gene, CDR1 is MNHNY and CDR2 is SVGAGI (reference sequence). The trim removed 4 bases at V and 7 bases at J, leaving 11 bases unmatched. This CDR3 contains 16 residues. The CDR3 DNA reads TGTGCCAGCAGTTCCGCCCACAGGGGGATGGGTGAAAAACTGTTTTTT. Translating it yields CASSSAHRGMGEKLFF.

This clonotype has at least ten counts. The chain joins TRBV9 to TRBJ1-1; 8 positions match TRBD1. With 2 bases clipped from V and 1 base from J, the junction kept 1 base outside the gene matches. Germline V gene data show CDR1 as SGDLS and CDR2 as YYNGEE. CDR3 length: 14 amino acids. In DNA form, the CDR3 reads TGTGCCAGCAGCGTGGACAGGGCGAACACTGAAGCTTTCTTT. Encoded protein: CASSVDRANTEAFF. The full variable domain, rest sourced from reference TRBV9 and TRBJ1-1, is DSGVTQTPKHLITATGQRVTLRCSPRSGDLSVYWYQQSLDQGLQFLIQYYNGEERAKGNILERFSAQQFPDLHSELNLSSLELGDSALYFCASSVDRANTEAFFGQGTRLTVV.